A selection of T cell receptor beta chains follows, all from one sample in a study of Graves' ophthalmopathy and Graves' hyperthyroidism. One entry per CDR3 protein, called by TCRdb with MiXCR from the multiplex PCR reads. Seen here are around 670,000 distinct CDR3 sequences, 35% to 50% observed once, and the top ten hold approximately 43%. Sequences were obtained from peripheral blood. Source of these receptors: an adult man with Graves' ophthalmopathy. Both conserved end residues are part of each CDR3. The D gene is left open where the match is weak. A clone size is listed for some rows: how often the clone was seen (once, few, many), or a class if it is expanded.

>TRBV15|many|.|TRBJ1-2
TGTGCCACCAGCAGAGAGGGCGCCTTTGGCTACACCTTC
CATSREGAFGYTF
>TRBV7-6|many|TRBD2|TRBJ2-2
TGTGCCAGCAGCCCGACTAGCGGAGACACCGGGGAGCTGTTTTTT
CASSPTSGDTGELFF
>TRBV7-9|few|.|TRBJ1-1
TGTGCCAGCAGCGGGCAGCAAGGACGAAACACTGAAGCTTTCTTT
CASSGQQGRNTEAFF
>TRBV5-1|.|TRBD1|TRBJ2-5
TGCGCCAGCAGCTCGGATGGGACAGGGGGTCGGGGGACCCAGTACTTC
CASSSDGTGGRGTQYF
>TRBV6-1|.|.|TRBJ2-2
TGTGCCAGCAGTTATTTGGGCCCCCCAACTTCCGGGGAGCTGTTTTTT
CASSYLGPPTSGELFF
>TRBV29-1|many|TRBD1|TRBJ2-5
TGCAGCGTTCAAGGACAGGGGAACCAAGAGACCCAGTACTTC
CSVQGQGNQETQYF
>TRBV10-3|many|.|TRBJ2-7
TGTGCCAGCAGTCCGGGGCTAGCGTCTTACGAGCAGTACTTC
CASSPGLASYEQYF
>TRBV2|.|.|TRBJ2-5
TGTGCCAGCAGACGACCGGACCAAGAGACCCAGTACTTC
CASRRPDQETQYF
>TRBV20-1|.|.|TRBJ2-5
TGCAGTGCTCCCCCTAGGAGCTTGGGAGAGACCCAGTACTTC
CSAPPRSLGETQYF
>TRBV2|many|.|TRBJ1-2
TGTGCCAGCAAAGGGACAAACTATGGCTACACCTTC
CASKGTNYGYTF
>TRBV24-1|few|.|TRBJ1-5
TGTGCCAGCAGTTTATTCGCAGGGGGCAATCAGCCCCAGCATTTT
CASSLFAGGNQPQHF
>TRBV10-3|.|.|TRBJ1-2
TGTGCCAGCATGGATACCGACAGGTCCCTCTATGGCTACACCTTC
CASMDTDRSLYGYTF
>TRBV29-1|.|TRBD1|TRBJ2-1
TGCAGCGTTGAACAGTCCGGGACAGGGAGGGATGAGCAGTTCTTC
CSVEQSGTGRDEQFF
>TRBV25-1|.|TRBD2|TRBJ2-2
TGTGCCAGCATCCACACCGGGGGGGCCGGGAGGAGCGGGGAGCTGTTTTTT
CASIHTGGAGRSGELFF
>TRBV10-3|.|.|TRBJ1-2
TGTGCCAGCAGTTTATCCCTAATGGGGGGCTATGGCTACACCTTC
CASSLSLMGGYGYTF
>TRBV7-2|.|.|TRBJ1-1
TGTGCCAGCAGCTTAGAGGCCTCCACGCACTCGAGGAACACTGAAGCTTTCTTT
CASSLEASTHSRNTEAFF
>TRBV20-1|few|.|TRBJ2-5
TGCAGTGCCCCACCGGGGCCTTTTGAGACCCAGTACTTC
CSAPPGPFETQYF
>TRBV11-2|.|.|TRBJ2-5
TGTGCCAGCAGCTTGGGAGGGGGGGCGTATGAGACCCAGTACTTC
CASSLGGGAYETQYF
>TRBV7-7|many|TRBD1|TRBJ2-5
TGTGCCAGCAGCCCCGGGACAGGGGAAGAGACCCAGTACTTC
CASSPGTGEETQYF
>TRBV19|few|.|TRBJ1-6
TGTGCCAGTATGACGAAGGTTGGTCGCTATAATTCACCCCTCCACTTT
CASMTKVGRYNSPLHF
>TRBV14|few|TRBD1|TRBJ1-1
TGTGCCAGCATCAAACTCCGGGACAGGGCCTCGCGGGACACTGAAGCTTTCTTT
CASIKLRDRASRDTEAFF
>TRBV29-1|.|.|TRBJ2-1
TGCAGCGTTGAATTCCCCGGGGCCAATGAGCAGTTCTTC
CSVEFPGANEQFF
>TRBV2|few|.|TRBJ2-6
TGTGCCAGCAACCCGTCCTCTGGGGCCAACGTCCTGACTTTC
CASNPSSGANVLTF
>TRBV7-9|.|.|TRBJ2-7
TGTGCCAGCAGCCAAGTAGGGCCGATGACCGTCTACGAGCAGTACTTC
CASSQVGPMTVYEQYF
>TRBV5-4|few|TRBD1|TRBJ1-2
TGTGCCAGCAGCCGCCCGGGACAGGGATTTAACTATGGCTACACCTTC
CASSRPGQGFNYGYTF
>TRBV29-1|few|.|TRBJ1-5
TGTGCCTGGAGTCCTCGGTATAGCAATCAGCCCCAGCATTTT
CAWSPRYSNQPQHF
>TRBV10-3|.|.|TRBJ1-1
TGTGCCATCAGTGGACAGATAATATTGAACACTGAAGCTTTCTTT
CAISGQIILNTEAFF
>TRBV5-4|few|.|TRBJ2-5
TGTGCCAGCAGCTTGGCGGGCTCGAAAGAGACCCAGTACTTC
CASSLAGSKETQYF
>TRBV7-9|few|.|TRBJ1-5
TGTGCCAGCAGCCAAGGTCGTGGGGGGCAGCAGCCCCAGCATTTT
CASSQGRGGQQPQHF
>TRBV7-9|.|TRBD1|TRBJ1-2
TGTGCCAGCAGGCCCGGACAGGTCAACTATGGCTACACCTTC
CASRPGQVNYGYTF
>TRBV10-3|.|TRBD1|TRBJ1-2
TGTGCCATCAGTGCAGCGACAGGGGGCGCGGGGGGCTACACCTTC
CAISAATGGAGGYTF